A few counts support the clone carrying this T cell receptor beta chain. PCR employed 60 Vbeta and 13 Jbeta primers. Produced via immunoSEQ multiplex PCR; TCRdb's table is partial and in-frame only. The data show some 120,000 clones, with approximately 80% seen just once and 3.4% held by the top ten. The data were obtained in a study of cytomegalovirus exposure and HLA in healthy donors. The CDR3 is made up of 15 amino acids. V trimming: 2 bases; J trimming: 2 bases; junction bases outside the gene matches: 5. Germline V gives CDR1 SGDLS, CDR2 YYNGEE. The sequence derives from a man in his thirties or forties in good health and CMV-seronegative. Input material: PBMCs. This sequence joins TRBV9 and TRBJ2-7; 9 bases are shared with TRBD1. The CDR3 is CASSVGTGQTYEQYF. The CDR3 DNA reads as TGTGCCAGCAGCGTGGGGACAGGGCAGACCTACGAGCAGTACTTC.